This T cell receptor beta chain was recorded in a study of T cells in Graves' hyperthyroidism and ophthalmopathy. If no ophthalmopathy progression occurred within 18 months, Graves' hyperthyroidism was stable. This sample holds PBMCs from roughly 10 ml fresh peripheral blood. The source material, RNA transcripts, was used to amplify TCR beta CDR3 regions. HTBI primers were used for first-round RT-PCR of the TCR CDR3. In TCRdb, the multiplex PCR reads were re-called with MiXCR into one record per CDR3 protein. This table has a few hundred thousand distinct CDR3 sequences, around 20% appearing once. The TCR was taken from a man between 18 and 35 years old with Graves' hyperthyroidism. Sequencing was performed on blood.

CDR3 loop: CASSQVGVLDGGYTF. The CDR3, as DNA: TGTGCCAGCAGCCAAGTAGGAGTCCTGGATGGTGGCTACACCTTC. The rearrangement links TRBV3-1 to TRBJ1-2; D gene ambiguous. CDR3 size: 15 residues. Trimming cost V 1 base and J 7 bases, with 16 bases left between them. Germline V lookup: CDR1 LGHDT, CDR2 YNNKEL (reference sequence).